Detailed here is one TCR beta chain. The antigen remains unidentified. Patients chosen for sequencing had CD8+CD57+ cells that had expanded, as shown by flow cytometry. There were no patients without severe acquired aplastic anemia. Trimming took 4 bases from V and 0 from J, leaving 12 bases between them. Germline assignment: CDR1 LNHDA and CDR2 SQIVND (reference sequence). The CDR3 consists of 15 residues. TCR beta VDJ and CDR3 profiling used genomic DNA as template. TCRdb independently ran MiXCR on the reads; one entry per CDR3 protein. The sample has about 40,000 distinct CDR3 sequences; 60% to 80% are singletons. These data are taken from a study of CD8+CD57+ T cells in acquired aplastic anemia. Study-wide context: The study obtained an average of around 3.4 ug of DNA from sorted CD4+ and CD8+ cells. Study-level results: Between patients and controls, around 30 CD8+ CDR3 sequences were found in common.

This receptor was taken from a human donor with aplastic anemia. The chain uses TRBV19 and TRBJ1-1, with D maybe TRBD1 (6 bases). The sequenced material came from sorted CD4+, CD8+, or CD8+CD57+ T cells (not recorded which) from PBMCs. This CDR3 is CASSTGHPMNTEAFF. The DNA of the CDR3 is TGTGCCAGTAGTACGGGACACCCGATGAACACTGAAGCTTTCTTT. Full variable domain (remainder filled in from reference TRBV19 and TRBJ1-1): DGGITQSPKYLFRKEGQNVTLSCEQNLNHDAMYWYRQDPGQGLRLIYYSQIVNDFQKGDIAEGYSVSREKKESFPLTVTSAQKNPTAFYLCASSTGHPMNTEAFFGQGTRLTVV.